Given below is one T cell receptor (beta chain) in context. Its target is not known. The length of the CDR3 is 16 residues. Trimming took 3 bases from V and 0 from J, leaving 9 bases between them. This record belongs to a study of T cell repertoires in cytomegalovirus infection. Study as a whole: Epitope selection comprised recently identified HLA-C-restricted CMV epitopes and well-studied HLA-B-restricted CMV epitopes.

Study outcomes and limitations: CMV-specific TCR beta clonotypes restricted by HLA-C dominated the ex vivo response.

TCRdb reprocessed the reads with MiXCR, giving one entry per CDR3 protein. The table records 69,000 or so distinct CDR3 sequences, about 26% of them present only once. The sequence was obtained from a human donor in good health (CMV status not recorded). Some clones in this sample may be carry-over from other donors' samples. The chain employs TRBV12-3 or TRBV12-4 and TRBJ1-6; maybe TRBD1 (6 bases). This specimen was CD8+ T cells from cultured PBMCs, taken from culture after CMV antigen stimulation. The CDR3 is CASSLGQPSYNSPLHF. Here the CDR3 DNA reads TGTGCCAGCAGTTTGGGACAACCCTCCTATAATTCACCCCTCCACTTT.